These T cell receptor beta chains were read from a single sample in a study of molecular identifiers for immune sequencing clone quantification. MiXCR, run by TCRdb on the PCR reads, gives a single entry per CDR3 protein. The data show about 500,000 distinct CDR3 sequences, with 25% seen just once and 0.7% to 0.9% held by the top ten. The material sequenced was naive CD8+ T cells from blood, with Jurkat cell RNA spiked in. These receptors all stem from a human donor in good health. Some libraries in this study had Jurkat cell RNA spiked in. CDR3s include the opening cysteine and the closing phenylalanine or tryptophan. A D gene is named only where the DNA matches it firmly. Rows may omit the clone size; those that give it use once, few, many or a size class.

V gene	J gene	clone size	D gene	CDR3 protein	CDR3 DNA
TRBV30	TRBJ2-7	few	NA	CAWARDTSYEQYF	TGTGCCTGGGCAAGGGACACTTCCTACGAGCAGTACTTC
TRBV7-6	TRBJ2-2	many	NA	CASSLGATGELFF	TGTGCCAGCAGCCTAGGGGCCACCGGGGAGCTGTTTTTT
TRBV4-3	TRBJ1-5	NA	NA	CASSPRAHSNQPQHF	TGCGCCAGCAGCCCACGGGCCCATAGCAATCAGCCCCAGCATTTT
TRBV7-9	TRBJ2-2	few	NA	CASSWLGELFF	TGTGCCAGCAGCTGGCTCGGGGAGCTGTTTTTT
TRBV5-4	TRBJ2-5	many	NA	CASSNEAQTQYF	TGTGCCAGCAGCAATGAGGCGCAGACCCAGTACTTC
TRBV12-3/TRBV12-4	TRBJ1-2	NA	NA	CASRPTLIDYGYTF	TGTGCCAGCAGACCCACCTTGATTGACTATGGCTACACCTTC
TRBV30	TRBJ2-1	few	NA	CAWSVGPQGANEQFF	TGTGCCTGGAGTGTCGGGCCCCAAGGGGCCAATGAGCAGTTCTTC
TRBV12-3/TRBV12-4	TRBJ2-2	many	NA	CASSLDGANTGELFF	TGTGCCAGCAGTTTAGATGGGGCGAACACCGGGGAGCTGTTTTTT
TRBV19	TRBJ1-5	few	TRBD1	CAISTGDNQPQHF	TGTGCCATCTCCACAGGGGACAATCAGCCCCAGCATTTT
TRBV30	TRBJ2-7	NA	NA	CAWERDMNYEQYF	TGTGCCTGGGAGCGGGACATGAACTACGAGCAGTACTTC
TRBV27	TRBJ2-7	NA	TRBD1	CASRSDRGESYEQYF	TGTGCCAGCAGATCGGACAGGGGCGAATCCTACGAGCAGTACTTC
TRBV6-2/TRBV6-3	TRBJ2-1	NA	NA	CASSYALTYNEQFF	TGTGCCAGCAGTTACGCACTAACCTACAATGAGCAGTTCTTC
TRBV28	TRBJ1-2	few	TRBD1	CASSPDRGRDGYTF	TGTGCCAGCAGTCCGGACAGGGGGCGGGATGGCTACACCTTC
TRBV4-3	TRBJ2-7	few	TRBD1	CASSQTRWDRGHEQYF	TGCGCCAGCAGCCAAACTCGTTGGGACAGGGGCCACGAGCAGTACTTC
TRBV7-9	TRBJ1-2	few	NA	CASSADSPRNYGYTF	TGTGCCAGCAGCGCGGACAGCCCCCGTAACTATGGCTACACCTTC
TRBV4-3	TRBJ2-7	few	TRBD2	CASSQGPGLADYEQYF	TGCGCCAGCAGCCAAGGACCCGGACTAGCGGACTACGAGCAGTACTTC
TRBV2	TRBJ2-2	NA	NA	CASSGLGAGADTGELLF	TGTGCCAGCAGTGGTTTAGGGGCAGGGGCTGACACCGGGGAGCTGTTATTT
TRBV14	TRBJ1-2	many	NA	CASSLRVTYGYTF	TGTGCCAGCAGCCTCCGGGTTACCTATGGCTACACCTTC
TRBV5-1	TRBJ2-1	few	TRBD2	CASSLALAGGLISYNEQFF	TGCGCCAGCAGCTTGGCCCTAGCGGGAGGCCTAATCTCCTACAATGAGCAGTTCTTC
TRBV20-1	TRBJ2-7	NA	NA	CSARLATNYEQYF	TGCAGTGCTAGACTGGCCACCAACTACGAGCAGTACTTC
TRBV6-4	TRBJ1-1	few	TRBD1	CVIGGQGKLENTEAFF	TGTGTCATCGGAGGACAGGGGAAACTTGAGAACACTGAAGCTTTCTTT